The entry below describes one TCR beta chain. V was clipped by 4 bases and J by 0 bases, with 12 bases between them. The CDR3 totals 14 residues. Germline V CDR1 and CDR2: SQVTM, ANQGSEA. Assay used: immunoSEQ multiplex PCR; TCRdb lists only in-frame clones, some missing. This table holds about 140,000 clones, about three quarters found once. The source of the sample is a study of blood T cell repertoires in COVID-19. Overall study context: The analysed material was cDNA or gDNA that came from T cells, B-cell-depleted T cells, or PBMCs.

Material: peripheral blood. The chain couples TRBV29-1 to TRBJ1-1, with a possible D match to TRBD1 (6 bases). The source is a man aged 50-60 years with acute or convalescent COVID-19. CDR3 loop: CSVGAGAMNTEAFF. DNA for the CDR3: TGCAGCGTTGGCGCAGGGGCGATGAACACTGAAGCTTTCTTT.